This T cell receptor beta chain comes out of a study of human thymus T cells. The table came from immunoSEQ multiplex PCR; TCRdb's copy has only in-frame clones and leaves some out. Among fewer than 90,000 clones, roughly 96% were seen once, and the ten largest hold roughly 0.031%. Findings and limits, study-wide: Unrelated individuals reportedly shared highly overlapping thymic TCR repertoires. Blood and thymic repertoires both appeared biased in V and J gene usage.

This clone has just a few counts. The antigen remains unidentified. Corrective cardiac operations yielded the resected thymus tissue. Congenital heart defects were the reason for the corrective surgery that the donors, healthy Finnish infants, were having. The sequence derives from a boy under two years old with a congenital heart defect but otherwise immunologically healthy. Sequencing input: thymus tissue.

The CDR3 is CASRNTFYGYTF. The DNA of the CDR3 is TGTGCCAGCAGGAACACCTTCTATGGCTACACCTTC. This sequence joins TRBV27 and TRBJ1-2; the D is unclear. The CDR3 is 12 amino acids. V was shortened by 6 bases and J by 4 bases, with 9 bases between the two germline ends. Germline-derived CDR1 and CDR2 are MNHEY and SMNVEV (reference sequence).